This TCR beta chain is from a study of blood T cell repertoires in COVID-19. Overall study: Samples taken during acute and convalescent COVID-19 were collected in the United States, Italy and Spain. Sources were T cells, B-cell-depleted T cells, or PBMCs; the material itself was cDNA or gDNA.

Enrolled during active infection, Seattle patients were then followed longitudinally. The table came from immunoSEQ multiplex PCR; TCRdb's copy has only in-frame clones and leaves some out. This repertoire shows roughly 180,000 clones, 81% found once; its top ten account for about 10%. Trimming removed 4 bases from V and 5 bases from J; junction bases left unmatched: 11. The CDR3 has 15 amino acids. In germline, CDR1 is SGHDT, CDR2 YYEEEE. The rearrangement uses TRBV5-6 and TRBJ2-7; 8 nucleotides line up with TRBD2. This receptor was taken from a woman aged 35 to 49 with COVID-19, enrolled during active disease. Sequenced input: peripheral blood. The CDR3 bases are TGTGCCAGCAGCCGCTTTGCTAGCGGGTGGAACGAGCAGTACTTC. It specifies CASSRFASGWNEQYF. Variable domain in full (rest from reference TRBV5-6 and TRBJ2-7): DAGVTQSPTHLIKTRGQQVTLRCSPKSGHDTVSWYQQALGQGPQFIFQYYEEEERQRGNFPDRFSGHQFPNYSSELNVNALLLGDSALYLCASSRFASGWNEQYFGPGTRLTVT.